This TCR beta chain was sequenced during a study of blood T cell repertoires in COVID-19 (TCRdb year 2020). Regarding the complete study: Samples covering the acute and convalescent phases of COVID-19 were provided by collaborators in the United States, Italy and Spain. The prospective study material was composed of cDNA or gDNA derived from T cells, B-cell-depleted T cells, or PBMCs. The dataset comprised deeply sampled blood TCRbeta repertoires from subjects exposed to, actively infected with, or recovered from COVID-19. The repertoires were released in a freely available public database meant as a resource for research on the immune response to SARS-CoV-2. The samples were drawn from two sources: the first 160 participants of the ongoing ImmuneRACE study, and 1,254 subjects contributed by 6 global collaborators. Nearly every sample came with metadata listing a de-identified subject ID, COVID-19 status, age in years and sex. HLA class I and class II types, where available, came from metadata supplied by the sample provider rather than from assay-based typing. Points the paper makes about the study in general: Clinical and demographic metadata were provided uncurated, with the amount varying by source and participant.

Enrolling through a virtual design, the prospective study's participants ranged in age from about 18 to 100 years and lived across some 23 United States geographic areas. In the prospective study, participants were assigned to cohorts based on the clinical history participants reported in a screening survey and a study questionnaire. Recovered participants in ImmuneRACE Cohort 3 were defined by two consecutive negative NP/OP PCR tests, clearance by a healthcare professional, or resolution of symptoms. In the prospective study, mobile phlebotomists collected whole blood, serum and a nasopharyngeal or oropharyngeal swab from each participant. Over a roughly 2-month period, participants in the prospective study had the option of providing additional blood draws and questionnaires. Before DNA extraction, prospective study blood samples were shipped either frozen or at room temperature. TCRbeta CDR3 regions were amplified from genomic DNA by means of the immunoSEQ Assay, a bias-controlled multiplex PCR. The authors' analysis ran thus. The number of nucleated cells in each sample was estimated by amplification of reference gene primers within the assay. Sequence reads were collapsed and filtered to measure the absolute abundance of every unique TCRbeta CDR3 rearrangement. For each sample, productive Simpson clonality was calculated as the square root of Simpson's diversity index across productive rearrangements. TCRdb took over this immuneACCESS table, retaining in-frame rearrangements with V and J assigned. Such tables are incomplete; in checked studies, under half of the missing clones stem from an unresolved V gene, and the remainder is unexplained. D and trimming come from the DNA, and the V and J calls and clone size come from that table. In this sample the table shows approximately 500,000 clones, around nine tenths of which occur a single time. The biggest ten clones account for around 1.9% of the sample.

Comments on this clone: Its antigen remains undetermined. Base qualities are not recorded, but no much larger clone differs from it by a single base.

CDR1 and CDR2 are read off the germline V gene (reference sequence) as LNHNV and YYDKDF. V lost 3 bases and J lost 3 bases; the stretch between them is 6 bases long. Taken from cysteine to phenylalanine, the CDR3 has 13 residues. CDR3 DNA only is kept here, 39 bases in frame from base 1. The sequenced sample was PBMCs or T cells enriched from blood (not recorded which). The receptor comes from a woman aged 40 to 50 who had recovered from COVID-19. The receptor chain draws on TRBV15 and TRBJ1-3, with an unclear D gene assignment. In nucleotide form, the sequence is TGTGCCACCAGCAGGGCTGATGGAAACACCATATATTTT. Its amino acids are CATSRADGNTIYF.